This is a list of T cell receptor beta chains from one sample in a study of blood T cell repertoires in COVID-19. Generated by immunoSEQ multiplex PCR, the TCRdb table keeps only in-frame clones and is missing some. The table includes some 130,000 clones, almost 80% detected once. Sequencing was done on a sample of peripheral blood. The receptors stem from a man aged 60-69 years who had recovered from COVID-19. CDR3s include the opening cysteine and the closing phenylalanine or tryptophan.

j_call v_call cdr3_aa
TRBJ2-1 TRBV15 CATSRPLATTYNEQFF
TRBJ2-2 TRBV5-5 CASSLGGQGMRGTGELFF
TRBJ1-6 TRBV11-2 CASSFSGDNSPLHF
TRBJ2-7 TRBV18 CASSPGGYEQYF
TRBJ1-2 TRBV4-3 CASSQDQGTGIYGYTF
TRBJ2-5 TRBV5-6 CASSFRAGGQETQYF
TRBJ1-2 TRBV28 CASSLGTGTYGYTF
TRBJ1-1 TRBV7-9 CASSLVPLNTEAFF
TRBJ2-7 TRBV28 CASRSNYEQYF
TRBJ2-7 TRBV28 CASSSNGQGAGEQYF
TRBJ1-5 TRBV5-8 CASSQGADQPQHF